One and the same sample provided the 9 T cell receptor beta chains below, sequenced in a study of shared clonotypes between healthy human individuals. Here immunoSEQ multiplex PCR was the method, and the copy in TCRdb shows in-frame clones only, minus some. The data contain approximately 1,000,000 clones, 75% to 80% of them seen just once; the ten biggest clones take up 0.4% to 0.55%. The source material was memory CD4+ T cells from PBMCs. Described subset: CD45RA-negative fraction. These receptors all stem from a man aged 18 to 35 in good health. Some clones in this sample may be carry-over from other donors' samples.

This chain links TRBV14 with TRBJ2-7, with TRBD2 identical over 8 bases. Germline trimming cut 3 bases from V and 3 bases from J; bases unmatched to any gene: 1. Germline loops: CDR1 SGHDN, CDR2 FVKESK. The CDR3 length is 13 residues. The CDR3 loop is CASSHAGGYEQYF. As DNA, the CDR3 is TGTGCCAGCAGCCACGCGGGGGGCTACGAGCAGTACTTC.

In its sample, this clone was seen many times. The CDR3 protein is CASSTYEQYF. Here the CDR3 DNA reads TGTGCCAGTTCTACCTACGAGCAGTACTTC. The J gene is TRBJ2-7, the V gene TRBV25-1; D is unclear. The V end was cut by 9 bases, the J end by 2 bases, with 5 bases between. The length of the CDR3 is 10 residues. Per germline, CDR1 MGHDK and CDR2 SYGVNS.

V is TRBV25-1 and J is TRBJ2-5; D perhaps matches TRBD1 (6 bases). In germline, CDR1 is MGHDK, CDR2 SYGVNS. This CDR3 has 15 residues. The ends were cut back, 6 bases at V and 5 bases at J, with 19 bases in the middle. CDR3 in amino acids: CASSRTDNDFETQYF. The CDR3 DNA follows: TGTGCCAGCAGCAGGACAGATAACGACTTTGAGACCCAGTACTTC.

This clone appeared many times. The gene calls are TRBV15 and TRBJ1-1; D is perhaps TRBD1 (5 bases). Trimming cost V 8 bases and J 4 bases, with 14 bases left between them. The CDR3 sequence is 13 residues long. Per germline, CDR1 LNHNV and CDR2 YYDKDF (reference sequence). The CDR3 DNA sequence: TGTGCCACCCTCCCCGATGGGGGCACTGAAGCTTTCTTT. This encodes CATLPDGGTEAFF.

The genes are TRBV2 and TRBJ2-1; TRBD1 might be the D (6 bases). Trimming removed 10 bases from V and 0 bases from J, with 13 bases in between. CDR1 is SNHLY and CDR2 is FYNNEI in the germline V gene. This CDR3 contains 14 residues. This CDR3 is CAIIRGSSYNEQFF. CDR3 DNA sequence: TGTGCCATCATCAGGGGCAGCTCCTACAATGAGCAGTTCTTC.

This chain connects TRBV5-8 to TRBJ1-5; D possibly corresponds to TRBD1 (6 bases). V shed 4 bases and J shed 4 bases, with 12 bases lying between them. CDR1 is SGHTS, CDR2 YDEGEE, per germline. This CDR3 contains 14 residues. The CDR3 bases are TGTGCCAGCAGCCGGGACAAGTTTAATCAGCCCCAGCATTTT. Translating gives CASSRDKFNQPQHF.

The gene calls are TRBV30 and TRBJ2-3, with D possibly being TRBD2 (6 bases). Germline V CDR1 and CDR2: GTSNPN, SVGIG (reference sequence). V lost 5 bases and J 8 bases, leaving 20 bases between the germline ends. This CDR3 is built from 14 residues. CDR3: CAWDRDSLVATQYF. CDR3 bases: TGTGCCTGGGACCGGGACTCACTAGTGGCTACGCAGTATTTT.

The genes are TRBV4-3 and TRBJ2-3; D gene ambiguous. The germline V and J ends were trimmed by 0 bases and 4 bases, with 8 bases remaining between them. In germline, CDR1 is LGHNA, CDR2 YSLEER. The CDR3 is 14 amino acids. The CDR3 loop is CASSQERGADTQYF. For the CDR3, the DNA is TGCGCCAGCAGCCAAGAGCGTGGAGCAGATACGCAGTATTTT.

This chain uses TRBV7-9 with TRBJ1-4; 7 bases line up with TRBD1. Trimming cost V 8 bases and J 7 bases; bases outside gene matches: 13. The CDR3 loop spans 15 amino acids. Germline CDR1 and CDR2: SEHNR and FQNEAQ (reference sequence). CDR3 sequence: CASPEEGQGVEKLFF. For the CDR3, the DNA is TGTGCCAGCCCAGAAGAGGGTCAGGGGGTTGAAAAACTGTTTTTT.